The 23 T cell receptor beta chains below come from one sample, sequenced in a study of blood T cell repertoires in COVID-19. TCRdb's table, derived via immunoSEQ multiplex PCR, lists solely in-frame clones and lacks some. Of 93,000 or so clones in the sample, 84% were seen once. Sequenced material: peripheral blood. The source is a human donor in a cohort sampled during active COVID-19.

V usage is TRBV7-9 and J usage is TRBJ1-4; TRBD1 matches 9 bases. This CDR3 has 16 residues. J lost 6 bases, V lost 3 bases, and 8 bases had no gene match. The germline V gene encodes CDR1 SEHNR and CDR2 FQNEAQ (reference sequence). The CDR3 spells CASSFSGQGLDEKLFF. For the CDR3, the DNA is TGTGCCAGCAGCTTCTCGGGACAGGGACTTGATGAAAAACTGTTTTTT.

This clone was seen a single time. The chain couples TRBV30 to TRBJ1-1; 7 bases are a match to TRBD1. The CDR3 length is 15 residues. CDR1 is GTSNPN and CDR2 is SVGIG in the germline V gene (reference sequence). The trim removed 7 bases at V and 1 base at J, leaving 12 bases unmatched. CDR3 in DNA: TGTGCCTATTTTATCCGGACAGGTCAGAACACTGAAGCTTTCTTT. Translated: CAYFIRTGQNTEAFF.

About this clone itself: Other DNA sequences in the same sample also yield this CDR3. The chain's CDR3 is CASSPLGQYTDTQYF. The CDR3, as DNA: TGCGCCAGCAGCCCACTAGGACAGTACACAGATACGCAGTATTTT. The chain joins TRBV4-1 to TRBJ2-3; TRBD1 is a possible D gene (6 bases). The CDR3 totals 15 residues. The germline V and J ends were trimmed by 4 bases and 2 bases, with 13 bases remaining between them. From germline, CDR1 is MGHRA and CDR2 YSYEKL.

This chain connects TRBV6-5 to TRBJ1-2; D gene uncertain. The CDR3 contains 14 residues. CDR1 MNHEY and CDR2 SVGAGI come from the germline V gene. The ends were cut back, 0 bases at V and 7 bases at J, with 12 bases in the middle. The CDR3 reads CASSYSNPGSGYTF. The CDR3 coding sequence is TGTGCCAGCAGTTACTCGAACCCAGGTAGTGGCTACACCTTC.

The rearrangement links TRBV7-9 to TRBJ2-3, with D tentatively TRBD1 (6 bases). This CDR3 region has 15 residues. Germline loops: CDR1 SEHNR, CDR2 FQNEAQ (reference sequence). Trimming cost V 5 bases and J 0 bases, with 12 bases left between them. The chain's CDR3 is CASSLTGSSTDTQYF. DNA for the CDR3: TGTGCCAGCAGCCTAACAGGGTCTAGCACAGATACGCAGTATTTT.

This clone appeared once. At the DNA level, this CDR3 is encoded by other sequences in the same sample as well. The genes are TRBV30 and TRBJ2-3; unclear D gene. V was cut by 5 bases and J by 4 bases, with 10 bases left in between. Per the germline V gene, CDR1 is GTSNPN and CDR2 is SVGIG (reference sequence). CDR3 length: 12 residues. Written as DNA, the CDR3 is TGTGCCTGGGAGAGAGGCGCAGATACGCAGTATTTT. As protein: CAWERGADTQYF.

The J gene is TRBJ2-5, the V gene TRBV27; possible D gene TRBD2, 6 bases. V was pared by 5 bases and J by 6 bases, with 22 bases between. The CDR3 sequence is 16 residues long. Germline lookup yields CDR1 MNHEY and CDR2 SMNVEV (reference sequence). Written as DNA, the CDR3 is TGTGCCAGCAGTGCCCGAACTACTAGCATCGGGCAGACCCAGTACTTC. This translates into CASSARTTSIGQTQYF.

The genes are TRBV4-3 and TRBJ2-7, with TRBD1 as a possible D gene (7 bases). The CDR3 runs 15 residues. Germline assignment: CDR1 LGHNA and CDR2 YSLEER. Trimming left V 0 bases short and J 4 bases short, with 13 bases between. The CDR3 sequence is CASSQDWQGGYEQYF. CDR3 in DNA: TGCGCCAGCAGCCAAGATTGGCAGGGGGGTTACGAGCAGTACTTC.

CDR3 loop: CASTTGLSNYGYTF. Here the CDR3 DNA reads TGTGCCAGCACCACAGGGCTTTCGAACTATGGCTACACCTTC. The gene calls are TRBV2 and TRBJ1-2; D may be TRBD1 (6 bases). The germline gives CDR1 SNHLY, CDR2 FYNNEI. The CDR3 is made up of 14 amino acids. Trimming removed 7 bases from V and 2 bases from J, with 14 bases in between.

In this sample, this clone turned up a few times. This chain links TRBV3-1 (or the pseudogene TRBV3-2) with TRBJ1-1; D is possibly TRBD1 (5 bases). From germline, CDR1 is LGHDT and CDR2 YNNKEL (reference sequence). There are 15 residues in the CDR3. Trimming pared 4 bases from V and 3 bases from J, leaving 15 bases between. CDR3 DNA sequence: TGTGCCAGCAGCCCTTATAGGGGATTGGACACTGAAGCTTTCTTT. Its protein is CASSPYRGLDTEAFF.

The V gene is TRBV7-8, the J gene TRBJ1-1, with D uncertain. CDR1 and CDR2 (germline): SGHVS, FQNEAQ. The CDR3 contains 14 residues. Trimming shortened V by 3 bases and J by 2 bases, and 10 bases separated the two germline ends. CDR3 region: CASSFSGYNTEAFF. CDR3 nucleotides: TGTGCCAGCAGCTTCTCCGGGTATAACACTGAAGCTTTCTTT.

The V and J genes are TRBV19 and TRBJ1-1, with D possibly TRBD1 on 6 matching bases. The V gene's germline CDR1 is LNHDA and CDR2 SQIVND (reference sequence). V was trimmed by 5 bases and J by 3 bases, leaving 10 bases between them. CDR3 length: 13 residues. CDR3 nucleotide sequence: TGTGCCAGTAGTGACCAGGGGTACACTGAAGCTTTCTTT. Translated, it gives CASSDQGYTEAFF.

This clone appeared a single time. The V gene is TRBV12-3 or TRBV12-4, the J gene TRBJ2-3, with no clear D. Trimming cost V 3 bases and J 4 bases, with 8 bases left between them. The CDR3 contains 13 residues. CDR3 nucleotide sequence: TGTGCCAGCAGTTTCTGGGCTGCAGATACGCAGTATTTT. This translates into CASSFWAADTQYF.

The rearrangement links TRBV10-3 to TRBJ1-5, with 9 nucleotides matching TRBD1. Per the germline V gene, CDR1 is ENHRY and CDR2 is SYGVKD. V shed 3 bases, J shed 4 bases, and the junction held 4 bases outside the gene matches. The CDR3 loop spans 15 amino acids. CDR3 protein: CAISETGGSNQPQHF. The CDR3 DNA follows: TGTGCCATCAGTGAAACAGGGGGCTCTAATCAGCCCCAGCATTTT.

In its sample, this clone was seen a few times. The chain uses TRBV5-4 and TRBJ1-6, with TRBD1 identical over 12 bases. Germline trimming cut 4 bases from V and 5 bases from J; bases unmatched to any gene: 4. CDR1 and CDR2 (germline): SGHNT, YYREEE (reference sequence). The CDR3 length is 16 residues. The CDR3 bases are TGTGCCAGCAGCCCGGGACAGGGGGCGAATAATTCACCCCTCCACTTT. Residues: CASSPGQGANNSPLHF.

This chain joins TRBV9 and TRBJ2-3; a possible D gene is TRBD1 (6 bases). Trimming removed 4 bases at V and 1 base at J, with 16 bases between. The CDR3 consists of 16 residues. Germline assignment: CDR1 SGDLS and CDR2 YYNGEE. The CDR3 spells CASSFSARGGTDTQYF. Here the CDR3 DNA reads TGTGCCAGCAGCTTCTCAGCCAGGGGAGGCACAGATACGCAGTATTTT.

The genes are TRBV4-1 and TRBJ1-6; 12 bases are a match to TRBD1. Germline V gene lookup returns CDR1 MGHRA and CDR2 YSYEKL. This CDR3 spans 20 amino acids. V was pared by 1 base and J by 0 bases, with 7 bases of the junction left unmatched. As DNA, the CDR3 is TGCGCCAGCAGCCAAGCCCCCGGGACAGGGGGCTCCTCCTATAATTCACCCCTCCACTTT. Its protein product is CASSQAPGTGGSSYNSPLHF.

This chain joins TRBV12-3 or TRBV12-4 and TRBJ1-1; maybe TRBD1 (6 bases). This CDR3 contains 13 residues. Trimming took off 7 bases at V and 3 bases at J, with 12 bases between the two ends. The chain's CDR3 is CASTRGGHTEAFF. The CDR3, as DNA: TGTGCCAGCACTCGGGGGGGCCACACTGAAGCTTTCTTT.

The V call is TRBV2, the J call TRBJ1-6; the match to TRBD1 covers 7 bases. The CDR3 totals 16 residues. Trimming removed 6 bases from V and 6 bases from J; junction bases left unmatched: 11. Germline loops: CDR1 SNHLY, CDR2 FYNNEI. The CDR3 DNA is TGTGCCAGCAGCGCAGTGGGGGACAGCGTTAATTCACCCCTCCACTTT. It yields the protein CASSAVGDSVNSPLHF.

The rearrangement uses TRBV19 and TRBJ2-1, with 9 bases fitting TRBD2. Looked up from germline, CDR1 is LNHDA and CDR2 is SQIVND (reference sequence). The V segment lost 3 bases and the J segment 7 bases; nucleotides outside the gene matches: 7. The CDR3 sequence is 15 residues long. The CDR3 is CASSILSGGGNEQFF. DNA for the CDR3: TGTGCCAGTAGTATCCTTAGCGGGGGCGGGAATGAGCAGTTCTTC.

The chain recombines TRBV6-2 or TRBV6-3 with TRBJ2-5; no definite D call. CDR3 length: 15 residues. The V gene's germline CDR1 is MNHEY and CDR2 SVGEGT. Trimming took off 0 bases at V and 5 bases at J, with 13 bases between the two ends. DNA for the CDR3: TGTGCCAGCAGTTACTCCCCACCGGGTTCGGAGACCCAGTACTTC. Its translation: CASSYSPPGSETQYF.

V is TRBV18 and J is TRBJ1-1; D uncertain. With 3 bases removed from V and 1 base from J, the gap between germline ends came to 15 bases. From germline, CDR1 is KGHSH and CDR2 LQKENI. There are 16 residues in the CDR3. In DNA form, the CDR3 reads TGTGCCAGCTCACCTCTCTCAATCCGGGAGAACACTGAAGCTTTCTTT. This translates into CASSPLSIRENTEAFF.

Only one count was recorded for this clone. The chain is built from TRBV11-3 and TRBJ1-1; perhaps TRBD1 as D (5 bases). The CDR3 has 15 residues. The V and J ends lost 5 bases and 4 bases respectively, with 17 bases between them. Germline V gene sequence: CDR1 SGHNT, CDR2 YENEEA. CDR3 amino acids: CASSNFLGRGTEAFF. Here the CDR3 DNA reads TGTGCCAGCAGCAACTTTTTAGGAAGGGGCACTGAAGCTTTCTTT. The full variable domain, completed using reference TRBV11-3 and TRBJ1-1, is EAGVVQSPRYKIIEKKQPVAFWCNPISGHNTLYWYLQNLGQGPELLIRYENEEAVDDSQLPKDRFSAERLKGVDSTLKIQPAELGDSAVYLCASSNFLGRGTEAFFGQGTRLTVV.